This T cell receptor (beta chain) is drawn from a study of T cells in Graves' hyperthyroidism and ophthalmopathy (dated by TCRdb to the late 2010s). Turning to the overall study: TCR V-J signatures able to tell the groups apart were searched for in a discovery cohort of 100 patients, of whom fewer than 45 had Graves' ophthalmopathy and around 57 had stable Graves' hyperthyroidism. Prospective prediction of ophthalmopathy was tested in an independent validation cohort of 18 to 20 hyperthyroidism patients and 15 to 17 patients who later progressed to ophthalmopathy. For training and testing, the 100 or so patients in the discovery cohort were randomly divided in a 7:3 ratio. In addition, the study compared T-cell repertoires in thyroid tissue and in blood from five to seven Graves' hyperthyroidism patients. After sampling, hyperthyroidism patients received methimazole starting at 30 mg daily, and ophthalmopathy patients received high-dose intravenous methylprednisolone. TCR Vbeta CDR3 sequencing of approximately 140 peripheral blood samples (over 40 ophthalmopathy, roughly 72 hyperthyroidism and 17 progressor patients) is reported in the paper. Results and caveats for the whole study, not just this receptor: No statistical method was used to set the sample size in advance, and investigators knew the group allocation. Blood samples also contained most of the expanded thyroid clonotypes (frequency above 0.001), which suggests that blood repertoires may reflect thyroid immune responses. Ophthalmopathy was separated from stable hyperthyroidism by a 13 V-J signature model, with 85% to 90% sensitivity and 81% to 82% specificity obtained in cross-validation and 80%/75% obtained in testing. In validation, the model predicted progression to ophthalmopathy with approximately 71% sensitivity and roughly 75% specificity, a median of approximately 6.7 months before onset.

Concerning this clonotype itself: Its specific antigen is unknown. Base qualities are missing; no much larger clone stands one base away.

TCR beta CDR3 regions were amplified from RNA transcripts. A first-round RT-PCR of the TCR CDR3 used the HTBI primer set with the Qiagen OneStep RT-PCR kit. A second multiplex PCR round built the libraries, followed by size selection and purification. Libraries were sequenced paired-end with 100 bp reads on an Illumina HiSeq2000. As for the original processing: SOAPnuke was used to process the raw data, throwing out any read that contained adapters or uncalled bases, had a mean Phred below 15, or lacked an exact constant-primer or identifier match. COPE v1.2.5 was used to merge high-quality paired reads, and clonotypes were defined as unique nucleotide sequences. Clonotypes were aligned to IMGT TRBV, TRBD and TRBJ reference segments using MiTCR v1.1. Analysis was restricted to V-J combinations with a frequency above 0.0001, which covered over 98% of repertoires. A TCS score was defined as the ratio between F50 (clonal expansion) and ExV (chaos), using BLOSUM62-based TCRdist between CDR3 peptides within each V-J. Welch's t-statistics and random forest reduced several hundred V-J features to roughly 13, which were used in a naive Bayes classifier (R e1071). Thyroid-blood repertoire similarity was quantified with the Morisita-Horn index. TCRdb cleaned the public reads at Q25 with fastp, built clones with MiXCR and kept in-frame beta chains. When rows share a CDR3 protein, they turn into one entry using the most common DNA and genes. The V and J calls were not made by the authors but by TCRdb's processing. The sample has 550,000 to 600,000 distinct CDR3 sequences on record, under 60% of them singletons. About 20% of the sample is taken by the ten largest.

The germline V gene (reference sequence) gives CDR1 as DFQATT and CDR2 as SNEGSKA. The CDR3 contains 12 residues, cysteine and phenylalanine counted. CDR3 DNA only is kept here, 36 bases in frame from base 1. The germline ends are 12 bases apart after V is trimmed by 6 bases and J by 6 bases. Exclusion was applied to patients with uncontrolled infections, other autoimmune diseases, pregnancy or lactation. Diagnoses relied on clinical symptoms, serum thyroxine and TRAb, thyroid ultrasound and orbital computed tomography. Total RNA was extracted with Trizol reagent, and quality was checked on an Agilent 2100 Bioanalyzer.

The sample was peripheral blood or thyroid tissue (not recorded which). The chain is made from TRBV20-1 and TRBJ1-5; the D gene is possibly TRBD1, with 5 bases matching. The clonotype originates from an adult woman with Graves' disease, either hyperthyroidism or ophthalmopathy (not recorded which). For the CDR3, the sequence is CSAGTSGQPQHF. The nucleotide sequence reads TGCAGTGCCGGGACTAGCGGTCAGCCCCAGCATTTT.